This T cell receptor (beta chain) was observed in a study of cytomegalovirus exposure and HLA in healthy donors. Study-wide results and limits: Later work showed greater clonal expansion in HLA-associated TCR beta chains than in equally common others.

This clone was detected only a few times. Its antigen is unidentified. Trimming removed 4 bases from V and 1 base from J, with 16 bases in between. The CDR3 has 16 amino acids. Germline V gene lookup returns CDR1 LNHDA and CDR2 SQIVND (reference sequence). The primer mix had 60 Vbeta and 13 Jbeta primers. TCRdb's copy holds only in-frame clones and misses some; the assay was immunoSEQ multiplex PCR. This table holds roughly 120,000 clones, roughly 77% found once. The chain employs TRBV19 and TRBJ1-2; possibly TRBD1 for D (5 bases). The sample comprised PBMCs. This TCR derives from a man aged 25 to 40 in good health and CMV-seronegative. DNA of the CDR3: TGTGCCAGTAGTAGGGGCTCGGCCGGAGATAACTATGGCTACACCTTC. This codes for CASSRGSAGDNYGYTF. Together with reference TRBV19 and TRBJ1-2, the CDR3 gives the full variable domain: DGGITQSPKYLFRKEGQNVTLSCEQNLNHDAMYWYRQDPGQGLRLIYYSQIVNDFQKGDIAEGYSVSREKKESFPLTVTSAQKNPTAFYLCASSRGSAGDNYGYTFGSGTRLTVV.